The 27 T cell receptor beta chains given below trace back to one sample, sequenced in a study of shared clonotypes between healthy human individuals. Generated by immunoSEQ multiplex PCR, the TCRdb table keeps only in-frame clones and is missing some. This table holds over 1.5 million clones, 98% found once. Sequencing input: naive CD4+ T cells sorted from blood. Subset meaning: CD45RA+ positively selected. All receptors come from a man aged 30 to 39 in good health.

The chain uses TRBV9 and TRBJ2-3; 7 bases map to TRBD2. The length of the CDR3 is 16 residues. In germline, CDR1 is SGDLS, CDR2 YYNGEE. Trimming removed 6 bases from V and 2 bases from J; junction bases left unmatched: 12. CDR3 in amino acids: CASTPTGGGHTDTQYF. CDR3 coding DNA: TGTGCCAGCACCCCGACGGGGGGAGGGCACACAGATACGCAGTATTTT.

As regards this clone: This same CDR3 is encoded by further DNA sequences in the sample. The chain links TRBV5-1 to TRBJ2-7; D remains ambiguous. The germline CDR1 and CDR2 sequences are SGHRS and YFSETQ. This CDR3 contains 13 residues. The V end lost 2 bases, the J end lost 2 bases, and 8 bases lay between the germline ends. The CDR3 DNA sequence: TGCGCCAGCAGCTTATTGGCCCCCTACGAGCAGTACTTC. This codes for CASSLLAPYEQYF.

The J gene is TRBJ1-2, the V gene TRBV18, with D uncertain. Germline-derived CDR1 and CDR2 are KGHSH and LQKENI. The CDR3 runs 15 residues. The ends were cut back, 3 bases at V and 1 base at J, with 12 bases in the middle. The CDR3 DNA follows: TGTGCCAGCTCACCCACCGGGATGAATAACTATGGCTACACCTTC. Amino acids: CASSPTGMNNYGYTF.

The chain combines TRBV5-1 with TRBJ1-4; no reliable D call. Between the trimmed V and J ends, which lost 0 bases and 3 bases, there was a span of 9 bases. The CDR3 length is 15 residues. From germline, CDR1 is SGHRS and CDR2 YFSETQ. The CDR3 coding sequence is TGCGCCAGCAGCTTGGCCGCGAGTGCTAATGAAAAACTGTTTTTT. Protein product: CASSLAASANEKLFF.

V and J are TRBV11-2 and TRBJ2-2; possibly TRBD2 for D (6 bases). V was clipped by 3 bases and J by 5 bases, with 19 bases between them. Per the germline V gene, CDR1 is SGHAT and CDR2 is FQNNGV. The CDR3 is 17 amino acids. CDR3 nucleotide sequence: TGTGCCAGCAGCTTTATCGGGCGGGGCCCGTGGACCGGGGAGCTGTTTTTT. This translates into CASSFIGRGPWTGELFF.

In its sample, this clone was seen once. At one of its ends the junction is not consistent with the germline gene, which may arise from a read error. The V gene is TRBV5-1, the J gene TRBJ2-3; the D is unclear. The CDR3 sequence is 15 residues long. Germline V gene lookup returns CDR1 SGHRS and CDR2 YFSETQ. In DNA form, the CDR3 reads TGCGCCAGCAACTTGGTTAACACCAACACAGATACGCAGTATTTT. Its translation is CASNLVNTNTDTQYF.

The V and J genes are TRBV4-3 and TRBJ2-7; TRBD2 is a possible D gene (5 bases). The CDR3 length is 13 residues. V was cut by 0 bases and J by 9 bases, with 12 bases left in between. Germline loops: CDR1 LGHNA, CDR2 YSLEER. The chain's CDR3 is CASSQDIGGRQYF. The CDR3 DNA reads TGCGCCAGCAGCCAAGATATAGGAGGTCGGCAGTACTTC.

This chain uses TRBV29-1 with TRBJ1-1; a weak D match, TRBD1 (6 bases). The CDR3 is 12 amino acids. Germline values: CDR1 SQVTM, CDR2 ANQGSEA. Trimming took 3 bases from V and 4 from J, leaving 9 bases between them. The CDR3, as DNA: TGCAGCGTTGATCAGGGGCGCACTGAAGCTTTCTTT. Translation: CSVDQGRTEAFF.

V gene TRBV27 combines with J gene TRBJ2-1; 10 bases are shared with TRBD2. Germline-derived CDR1 and CDR2 are MNHEY and SMNVEV (reference sequence). After removal of 5 bases from V and 0 bases from J, the junction contained 4 bases not matched to a gene. The CDR3 has 16 residues. Written as DNA, the CDR3 is TGTGCCAGCAGTAAAGCTAGCGGGAGCTCCTACAATGAGCAGTTCTTC. This codes for CASSKASGSSYNEQFF.

The chain uses TRBV28 and TRBJ2-7; TRBD1 is a possible D gene (6 bases). The V and J ends lost 6 bases and 2 bases respectively, with 14 bases between them. The CDR3 is made up of 14 amino acids. Germline values: CDR1 MDHEN, CDR2 SYDVKM. The CDR3 nucleotides are TGTGCCAGCAGCGAAGGTGCAGGGGCCTACGAGCAGTACTTC. This gives the protein CASSEGAGAYEQYF.

The V and J genes are TRBV12-1 and TRBJ2-5. TRBV12-1 is assigned pseudogene status. The CDR3 has 14 amino acids. In DNA form, the CDR3 reads TGTGCCAGCAGCCCCGAATTTGGGAATGAGACCCAGTACTTC. Translated: CASSPEFGNETQYF.

DNA of the CDR3: TGTGCCAGCTCACCACAGCGGGAGGCCTCCAGCCAGTTCTTC. This sequence encodes CASSPQREASSQFF. The J gene is TRBJ2-1, the V gene TRBV18; 9 bases fit TRBD2. The CDR3 is 14 amino acids. V gave up 1 base and J gave up 13 bases; unmatched junction bases: 8. Germline V gives CDR1 KGHSH, CDR2 LQKENI.

The V and J genes are TRBV5-1 and TRBJ2-3; unclear D gene. The CDR3 runs to 15 residues. Trimming shortened V by 0 bases and J by 0 bases, and 8 bases separated the two germline ends. Germline-derived CDR1 and CDR2 are SGHRS and YFSETQ. The CDR3 DNA reads TGCGCCAGCAGCTTGGAGTTCCACAGCACAGATACGCAGTATTTT. Translation gives CASSLEFHSTDTQYF.

The chain couples TRBV12-5 to TRBJ2-1, with 7 nucleotides matching TRBD2. The germline CDR1 and CDR2 sequences are LGHNT and FRNRAP. The CDR3 contains 17 residues. V lost 3 bases to trimming and J lost 5 bases; unmatched junction nucleotides: 13. The CDR3 region is CASGFNIRASGDNEQFF. CDR3 sequence (DNA): TGTGCTAGTGGTTTCAACATCCGAGCTAGCGGCGACAATGAGCAGTTCTTC.

This clone was seen a single time. Other DNA sequences of this sample code for an identical CDR3. This chain uses TRBV5-1 with TRBJ2-5, with TRBD1 as a possible D gene (6 bases). Trimming removed 2 bases from V and 1 base from J, with 9 bases in between. In germline, CDR1 is SGHRS, CDR2 YFSETQ. This CDR3 has 14 amino acids. The DNA for the CDR3 is TGCGCCAGCAGCTTACAGGGTAGCCAAGAGACCCAGTACTTC. Translating it yields CASSLQGSQETQYF.

The V gene is TRBV18, the J gene TRBJ2-3, with a tentative D call TRBD2 (6 bases). CDR1 and CDR2 (germline): KGHSH, LQKENI. Trimming took off 0 bases at V and 2 bases at J, with 12 bases between the two ends. This CDR3 comprises 16 residues. The CDR3, as DNA: TGTGCCAGCTCACCACCGGCTAGCGCCTTCACAGATACGCAGTATTTT. It encodes CASSPPASAFTDTQYF. The complete variable domain, with remaining parts taken from reference TRBV18 and TRBJ2-3, reads NAGVMQNPRHLVRRRGQEARLRCSPMKGHSHVYWYRQLPEEGLKFMVYLQKENIIDESGMPKERFSAEFPKEGPSILRIQQVVRGDSAAYFCASSPPASAFTDTQYFGPGTRLTVL.

The chain has TRBV27 and TRBJ2-5, with a possible D match to TRBD1 (5 bases). The CDR3 is made up of 13 amino acids. Germline CDR1 MNHEY, CDR2 SMNVEV (reference sequence). V was shortened by 1 base and J by 3 bases, with 6 bases between the two germline ends. This CDR3 is CASSLWGEETQYF. The CDR3 DNA is TGTGCCAGCAGTTTATGGGGCGAAGAGACCCAGTACTTC.

V usage is TRBV9 and J usage is TRBJ2-1, with a tentative D call TRBD2 (6 bases). Trimming stripped 0 bases from V and 0 bases from J, with 13 bases between. CDR3 length: 17 residues. Germline V lookup: CDR1 SGDLS, CDR2 YYNGEE. The CDR3 region has the DNA TGTGCCAGCAGCGTAGGAAGTAACGGGGGCTCCTACAATGAGCAGTTCTTC. The encoded protein is CASSVGSNGGSYNEQFF.

The V gene is TRBV9, the J gene TRBJ2-3, with 11 nucleotides matching TRBD1. This CDR3 contains 14 residues. CDR1 SGDLS and CDR2 YYNGEE come from the germline V gene. Losses at the gene ends were 2 bases for V and 5 bases for J; bases not matched to a gene: 1. The CDR3 DNA is TGTGCCAGCAGCGTTGGGACAGGGGGAGATACGCAGTATTTT. It is translated as CASSVGTGGDTQYF. Full variable domain (outside the CDR3, taken from reference TRBV9 and TRBJ2-3): DSGVTQTPKHLITATGQRVTLRCSPRSGDLSVYWYQQSLDQGLQFLIQYYNGEERAKGNILERFSAQQFPDLHSELNLSSLELGDSALYFCASSVGTGGDTQYFGPGTRLTVL.

The chain links TRBV9 to TRBJ2-1, with 9 bases fitting TRBD2. CDR3 length equals 15 residues. With 0 bases clipped from V and 4 bases from J, the junction kept 2 bases outside the gene matches. Germline V gives CDR1 SGDLS, CDR2 YYNGEE. The CDR3 DNA sequence: TGTGCCAGCAGCGTAGGGCGGGAGGGGTACAATGAGCAGTTCTTC. Amino acids: CASSVGREGYNEQFF.

The V call is TRBV5-1, the J call TRBJ2-1; maybe TRBD1 (6 bases). This CDR3 region has 15 residues. Germline V CDR1 and CDR2: SGHRS, YFSETQ. V lost 4 bases to trimming and J lost 4 bases, with 15 bases between them. This CDR3 reads CASSGSRDTYNEQFF. In DNA form, the CDR3 reads TGCGCCAGCAGCGGGAGCCGGGACACTTACAATGAGCAGTTCTTC.

The chain is built from TRBV5-1 and TRBJ1-2; 9 bases line up with TRBD1. CDR3 size: 14 residues. Looked up from germline, CDR1 is SGHRS and CDR2 is YFSETQ. The V segment lost 4 bases and the J segment 8 bases; nucleotides outside the gene matches: 9. The CDR3 sequence: CASSSSQGARGYTF. In DNA form, the CDR3 reads TGCGCCAGCAGCAGCTCACAGGGGGCGCGGGGCTACACCTTC.

The chain combines TRBV5-4 with TRBJ2-2; a possible D gene is TRBD2 (6 bases). The V end was cut by 4 bases, the J end by 3 bases, with 13 bases between. CDR1 and CDR2 (germline): SGHNT, YYREEE (reference sequence). This CDR3 contains 15 residues. CDR3 residues: CASSRGKIYTGELFF. CDR3 nucleotide sequence: TGTGCCAGCAGCCGGGGGAAGATCTACACCGGGGAGCTGTTTTTT.

The chain carries TRBV10-3 and TRBJ1-1; maybe TRBD1 (6 bases). Germline-derived CDR1 and CDR2 are ENHRY and SYGVKD. The V end was cut by 7 bases, the J end by 2 bases, with 14 bases between. The CDR3 loop spans 14 amino acids. The DNA of the CDR3 is TGTGCCATCAAAGAACAGGGATTAAACACTGAAGCTTTCTTT. This gives the protein CAIKEQGLNTEAFF.

This sequence joins TRBV6-1 and TRBJ1-1, with D unresolved. Trimming shortened V by 4 bases and J by 6 bases, and 12 bases separated the two germline ends. CDR3 length: 13 residues. The germline CDR1 and CDR2 sequences are MNHNS and SASEGT. CDR3 nucleotides: TGTGCCAGCAGTGCCCAGGACCGCTCTGAAGCTTTCTTT. It specifies CASSAQDRSEAFF.

This chain connects TRBV27 to TRBJ1-1; D is unclear. Trimming shortened V by 5 bases and J by 4 bases, and 11 bases separated the two germline ends. This CDR3 comprises 13 residues. Germline CDR1 reads MNHEY; CDR2 reads SMNVEV (reference sequence). The CDR3 reads CASSTLMTTEAFF. The CDR3 bases are TGTGCCAGCAGTACCCTTATGACCACTGAAGCTTTCTTT.

The chain has TRBV7-8 and TRBJ2-5; D is perhaps TRBD2 (6 bases). This CDR3 has 15 amino acids. The germline V and J ends were trimmed by 5 bases and 3 bases, with 16 bases remaining between them. Germline CDR1 reads SGHVS; CDR2 reads FQNEAQ. CDR3 DNA sequence: TGTGCCAGCAGCGAACGGGGACTTCTAGAAGAGACCCAGTACTTC. It translates to CASSERGLLEETQYF.